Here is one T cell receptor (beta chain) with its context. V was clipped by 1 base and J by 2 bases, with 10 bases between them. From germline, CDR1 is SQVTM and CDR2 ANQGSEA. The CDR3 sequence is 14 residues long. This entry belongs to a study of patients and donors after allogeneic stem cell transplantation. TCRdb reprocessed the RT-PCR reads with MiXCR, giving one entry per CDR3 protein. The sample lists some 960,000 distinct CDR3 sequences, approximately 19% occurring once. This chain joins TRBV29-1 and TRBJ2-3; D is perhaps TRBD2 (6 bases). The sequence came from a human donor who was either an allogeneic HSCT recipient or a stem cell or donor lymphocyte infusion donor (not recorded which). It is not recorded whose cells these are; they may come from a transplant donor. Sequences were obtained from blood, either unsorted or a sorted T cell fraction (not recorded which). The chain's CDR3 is CSVEGGLHTDTQYF. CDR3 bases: TGCAGCGTTGAAGGTGGACTACACACAGATACGCAGTATTTT.